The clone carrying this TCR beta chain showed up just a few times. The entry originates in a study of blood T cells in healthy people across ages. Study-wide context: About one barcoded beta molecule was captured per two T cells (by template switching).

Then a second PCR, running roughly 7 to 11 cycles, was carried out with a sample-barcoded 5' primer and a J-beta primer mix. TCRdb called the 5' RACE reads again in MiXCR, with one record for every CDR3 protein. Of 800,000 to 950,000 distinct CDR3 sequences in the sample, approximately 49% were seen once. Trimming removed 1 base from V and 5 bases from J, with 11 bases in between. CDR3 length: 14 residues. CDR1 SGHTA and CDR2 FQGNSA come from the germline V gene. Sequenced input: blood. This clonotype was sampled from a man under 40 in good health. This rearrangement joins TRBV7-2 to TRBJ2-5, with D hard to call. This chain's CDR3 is CASSLGSVPETQYF. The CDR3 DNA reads TGTGCCAGCAGCTTAGGAAGCGTCCCCGAGACCCAGTACTTC.